This TCR beta chain was recovered during a study of human T cells and chemical hapten exposure (dated by TCRdb to the early 2020s). Describing the broader study: For sensitization, 2% DPC in acetone was applied to a 2 cm by 2 cm area of upper inner arm skin. The patient cohort, mostly female, included alopecia areata with under or over 50% scalp involvement, alopecia totalis and alopecia universalis. Patient blood was sampled pre-sensitization (week 0) and at 2, 6 and about 24 weeks after DPC sensitization. Libraries were pooled for sequencing, and variation in per-sample TCR yields was attributed mainly to small differences in library volumes within the pool. Some 29 alopecia patients gave blood for TCR sequencing at one to four time points (pre-sensitization, 2, 6 and 24 weeks). Patch tests used Finn chambers with 0.01% DPC on the upper back, scored after 6 days by International Contact Dermatitis Research Group standards. Peripheral blood TCR repertoire changes were tracked in vivo in alopecia patients during primary and secondary sensitization to the hapten diphenylcyclopropenone (DPC). Weekly therapeutic DPC doses were additionally applied to the scalp of patients throughout the roughly 24-week study period.

This clonotype was observed many times. No cognate antigen has been identified for it. No qualities accompany the bases; no much larger clone lies one base away. The CDR3 measures 15 amino acids from cysteine to phenylalanine. Of all the DNA, just the CDR3 is kept, 45 bases in frame from base 1. The junction shows trimming of 5 bases on V and 3 bases on J, plus 14 bases between the germline ends. Reading the germline V gene gives CDR1 SGHVS and CDR2 FQNEAQ. Findings and caveats that apply to the study as a whole: Expanded TCRs formed significantly more large CDR3 similarity clusters than pre-sensitization or healthy control sets, consistent with antigen-driven responses. The number of TCRs above 1 in 1000 frequency did not change with DPC sensitization; there was no evidence of global repertoire structure alterations. A positive correlation was found between the number of PT1 expanded TCRs and patch test score, with significance reached at thresholds 8, 16 and 32 but not 4. Alopecia, a presumed autoimmune disease, was present in all patients, so the immune response of the patients might differ from that of healthy individuals. Repeated subsampling changed both the strength of the expansion versus patch-test correlation and the threshold at which that correlation became significant.

The time point label, as the study defines it: patch test 1, 2 weeks after DPC sensitization. In light of the paper, this sample's treatment or condition label describes: therapeutic diphenylcyclopropenone sensitization with weekly scalp DPC. At every patch-test visit, the blood draw took place before the patch test was put on. Patients were eligible if aged 18 to 70, diagnosed with alopecia and judged suitable for DPC therapy, and pregnant patients were excluded. Unfractionated whole blood was collected in Tempus Blood RNA tubes, and total RNA was extracted from that blood. The library was generated by RACE. The instrument given in TCRdb is NextSeq 500. Library preparation attached unique molecular identifiers to individual cDNA molecules for quantitative, reproducible TCR counting. From each blood RNA sample, both TCR alpha and TCR beta chains were sequenced. Under the source paper's analysis protocol: The median number of TCRs per sample was roughly 100,000, ranging from roughly 20,000 to 700,000. V, J and CDR3 annotation of the TCR reads was carried out using the Decombinator software suite. To make PS versus PT1 abundance plots, every sample was subsampled to the same number of TCRs (28,000). Expanded TCRs were defined as absent before sensitization and observed at least eight times at the 2-week time point. The public reads were run again by TCRdb, first through fastp at Q25 and then through MiXCR, and only productive beta chains were kept. All rows with the same CDR3 protein become a single entry with the most common DNA and genes. TCRdb's processing, not the authors' own work, is the source of the V and J calls. In this sample the table shows some 380,000 distinct CDR3 sequences, approximately 5% of which occur a single time. Of the sample, around 2.3% is held by the ten largest clones.

This sequence originates from a woman aged 45-65 years with alopecia areata. Some clones in this sample may be carry-over from other donors' samples. The input for sequencing was whole blood, taken in connection with sensitization to the hapten diphenylcyclopropenone (DPC). The chain was built from TRBV7-8 and TRBJ1-5, with the D gene not confidently named. The DNA is as follows: TGTGCCAGCAGCGCGATCCGGGCCCCCAATCAGCCCCAGCATTTT. It encodes CASSAIRAPNQPQHF.